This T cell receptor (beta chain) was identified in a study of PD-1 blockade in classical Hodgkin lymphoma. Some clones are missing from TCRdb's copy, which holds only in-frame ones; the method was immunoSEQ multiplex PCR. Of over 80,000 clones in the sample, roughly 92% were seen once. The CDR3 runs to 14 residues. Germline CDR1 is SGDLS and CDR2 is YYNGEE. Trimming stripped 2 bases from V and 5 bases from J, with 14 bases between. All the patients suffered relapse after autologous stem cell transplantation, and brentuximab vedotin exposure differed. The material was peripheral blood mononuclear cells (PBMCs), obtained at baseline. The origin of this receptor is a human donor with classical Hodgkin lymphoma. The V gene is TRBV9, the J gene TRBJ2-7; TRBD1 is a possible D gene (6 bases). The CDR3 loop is CASSVSRGRNEQYF. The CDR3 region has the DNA TGTGCCAGCAGCGTTAGCAGGGGCCGGAACGAGCAGTACTTC.